These 4 T cell receptor beta chains were all obtained from the same sample, sequenced in a study of cytomegalovirus exposure and HLA in healthy donors. Profiled with immunoSEQ multiplex PCR; TCRdb holds only in-frame clones, not every one. This repertoire shows about 49,000 clones, around 94% found once; its top ten account for 6.5% to 9.5%. Sequencing was carried out using PBMCs. These receptors were obtained from a woman aged 18-35 years in good health and CMV-seropositive.

The chain couples TRBV5-6 to TRBJ2-2; 10 bases are a match to TRBD2. Germline CDR1 reads SGHDT; CDR2 reads YYEEEE. CDR3 length: 16 amino acids. The V gene end was trimmed by 3 bases and the J gene end by 4 bases; junction bases not matched to a gene: 6. The CDR3 reads CASSWGGLARTGELFF. CDR3 nucleotide sequence: TGTGCCAGCAGCTGGGGGGGACTAGCGCGCACCGGGGAGCTGTTTTTT. Full variable domain (remainder filled in from reference TRBV5-6 and TRBJ2-2): DAGVTQSPTHLIKTRGQQVTLRCSPKSGHDTVSWYQQALGQGPQFIFQYYEEEERQRGNFPDRFSGHQFPNYSSELNVNALLLGDSALYLCASSWGGLARTGELFFGEGSRLTVL.

CDR3 residues: CASSRMSRDRLDNEKLFF. Written as DNA, the CDR3 is TGTGCCAGCAGCCGCATGTCCCGGGACAGGTTAGATAATGAAAAACTGTTTTTT. The chain links TRBV11-2 to TRBJ1-4, with 8 bases aligning to TRBD1. This CDR3 is 18 amino acids long. Germline V gene sequence: CDR1 SGHAT, CDR2 FQNNGV. After removal of 5 bases from V and 4 bases from J, the junction contained 15 bases not matched to a gene.

The chain joins TRBV11-2 to TRBJ2-5; 9 bases fit TRBD2. Unmatched junction bases numbered 17, after V lost 4 bases and J lost 2 bases. The CDR3 runs 19 residues. Germline V gene lookup returns CDR1 SGHAT and CDR2 FQNNGV. Here the CDR3 DNA reads TGTGCCAGCAGCTCCTACCCGGGACTAGCATCCAGGGAGCAAGAGACCCAGTACTTC. Its protein product is CASSSYPGLASREQETQYF.

A single count supports this clone. V usage is TRBV5-8 and J usage is TRBJ1-2; D ambiguous. This CDR3 contains 13 residues. Germline V gene data show CDR1 as SGHTS and CDR2 as YDEGEE. Trimming removed 7 bases from V and 5 bases from J, with 15 bases in between. The CDR3 bases are TGTGCCAGCCAGCGGGGTGAAGTATATGGCTACACCTTC. Encoded protein: CASQRGEVYGYTF. Full variable domain (missing parts from reference TRBV5-8 and TRBJ1-2): EAGVTQSPTHLIKTRGQQATLRCSPISGHTSVYWYQQALGLGLQFLLWYDEGEERNRGNFPPRFSGRQFPNYSSELNVNALELEDSALYLCASQRGEVYGYTFGSGTRLTVV.